This TCR beta chain was documented in a study of T cell responses to AZD1222 COVID-19 vaccine. The germline V gene has CDR1 SGHTA and CDR2 FQGNSA. The germline V and J ends were trimmed by 8 bases and 9 bases, with 20 bases remaining between them. The CDR3 totals 15 residues. With regard to this clone: Its antigen is not identified.

Generated by immunoSEQ multiplex PCR, the TCRdb table keeps only in-frame clones and is missing some. Among about 110,000 clones listed, 75% to 95% were seen once. Study-level findings and limits: After the peak T cell response, and only then, were repertoires sampled. Across spike, vaccine-associated CD4 TCRs were found, dominant at 160-218 and 743-854.

This sequence was found in an adult who received the AZD1222 COVID-19 vaccine. Sample: peripheral blood, taken 28 days after the second AZD1222 dose. V is TRBV7-2 and J is TRBJ1-6; a weak D match, TRBD1 (6 bases). The CDR3: CASRPSGGAGSPLHF. CDR3 bases: TGTGCCAGCCGACCCAGCGGGGGGGCCGGTTCACCCCTCCACTTT.